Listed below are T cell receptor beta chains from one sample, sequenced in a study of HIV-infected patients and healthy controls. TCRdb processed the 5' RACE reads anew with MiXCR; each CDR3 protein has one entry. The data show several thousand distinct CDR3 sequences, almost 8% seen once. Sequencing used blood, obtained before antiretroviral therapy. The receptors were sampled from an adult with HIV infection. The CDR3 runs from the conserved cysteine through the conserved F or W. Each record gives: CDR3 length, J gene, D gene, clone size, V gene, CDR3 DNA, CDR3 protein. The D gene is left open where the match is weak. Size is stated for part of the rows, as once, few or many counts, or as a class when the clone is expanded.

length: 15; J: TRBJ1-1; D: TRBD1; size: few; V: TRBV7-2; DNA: TGTGCCAGCAGCCCGACGAGGACAGGGTTGACTGAAGCTTTCTTT; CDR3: CASSPTRTGLTEAFF
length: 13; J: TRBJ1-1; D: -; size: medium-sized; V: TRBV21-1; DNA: TGTGCCGGCAGTGGTGACACGCGGACTGAAGCTTTCTTT; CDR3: CAGSGDTRTEAFF
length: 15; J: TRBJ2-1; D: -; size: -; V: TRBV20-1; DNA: TGCAGTGCTAGAGATAGGCTAGCCCTGGGGAATGAGCAGTTCTTC; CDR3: CSARDRLALGNEQFF
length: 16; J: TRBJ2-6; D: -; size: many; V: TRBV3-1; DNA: TGTGCCAGCAGCCAAGGGTTGCCCTCTGGGGCCAACGTCCTGACTTTC; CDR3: CASSQGLPSGANVLTF
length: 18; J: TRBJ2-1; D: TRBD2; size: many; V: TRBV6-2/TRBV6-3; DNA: TGTGCCAGCAGTTACCCTACGGGAACGGGGGGGCACGGCAATGAGCAGTTCTTC; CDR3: CASSYPTGTGGHGNEQFF
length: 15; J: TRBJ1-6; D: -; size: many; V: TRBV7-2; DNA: TGTGCCAGCAGCTTAAGGGGATTCGGGGATTCACCCCTCCACTTT; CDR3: CASSLRGFGDSPLHF
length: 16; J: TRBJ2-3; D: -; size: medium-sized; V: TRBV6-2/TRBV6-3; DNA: TGTGCCAGCAGTTCCCGGAAGGGTTTGAGCACAGATACGCAGTATTTT; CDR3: CASSSRKGLSTDTQYF
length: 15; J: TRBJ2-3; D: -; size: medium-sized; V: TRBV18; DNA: TGTGCCAGCTCACCGTCGGCGGCTAGCACAGATACGCAGTATTTT; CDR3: CASSPSAASTDTQYF
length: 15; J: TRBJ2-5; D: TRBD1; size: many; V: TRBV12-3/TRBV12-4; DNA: TGTGCCAGCAGCAGGGGAACAGGGGGCCTAGAGACCCAGTACTTC; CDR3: CASSRGTGGLETQYF
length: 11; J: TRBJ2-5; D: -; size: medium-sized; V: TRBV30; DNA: TGTGCCTGGAGTCTTCAAGAGACCCAGTACTTC; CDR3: CAWSLQETQYF
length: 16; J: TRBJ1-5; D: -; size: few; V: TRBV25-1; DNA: TGTGCCAGCAGTGATACCGGGGGGGTGGGCAATCAGCCCCAGCATTTT; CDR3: CASSDTGGVGNQPQHF
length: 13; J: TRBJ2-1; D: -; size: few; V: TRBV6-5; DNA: TGTGCCAGCAGTCGGGCCCTCTACAATGAGCAGTTCTTC; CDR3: CASSRALYNEQFF
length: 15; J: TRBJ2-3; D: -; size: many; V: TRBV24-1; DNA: TGTGCCACCAGTGATTGGAGCAGGGACCCAGATACGCAGTATTTT; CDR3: CATSDWSRDPDTQYF
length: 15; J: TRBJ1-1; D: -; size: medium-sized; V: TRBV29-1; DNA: TGCAGCGTTGATGGGCAGGGCTGGGGGGACACTGAAGCTTTCTTT; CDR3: CSVDGQGWGDTEAFF
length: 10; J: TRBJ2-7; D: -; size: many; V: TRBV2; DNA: TGTGCCAGCAGTGATTACGAGCAGTACTTC; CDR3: CASSDYEQYF
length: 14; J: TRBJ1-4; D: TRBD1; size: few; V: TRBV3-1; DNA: TGTGCCAGCAGCCGACAGGGGGCTAGTGAAAAACTGTTTTTT; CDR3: CASSRQGASEKLFF
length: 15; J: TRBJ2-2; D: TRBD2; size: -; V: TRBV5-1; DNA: TGCGCCAGCAGTACGAGCGGGGGGGCCGGCGGGGAGCTGTTTTTT; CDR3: CASSTSGGAGGELFF
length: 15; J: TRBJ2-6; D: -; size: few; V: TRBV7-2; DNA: TGTGCCAGCAGCTTAGGGACAACCGGGGCCAACGTCCTGACTTTC; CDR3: CASSLGTTGANVLTF
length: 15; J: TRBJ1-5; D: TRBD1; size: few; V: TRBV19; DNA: TGTGCCAGTAGTATCTCCAGGGGGATCAATCAGCCCCAGCATTTT; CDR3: CASSISRGINQPQHF
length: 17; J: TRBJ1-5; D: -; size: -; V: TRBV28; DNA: TGTGCCAGCAGCTCACCATGGGGGAGCAGCTGGAATCAGCCCCAGCATTTT; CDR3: CASSSPWGSSWNQPQHF
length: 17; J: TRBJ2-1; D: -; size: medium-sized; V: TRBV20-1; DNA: TGCAGTGCTAGAGATAATAGGGGCATAAGCTCCTACAATGAGCAGTTCTTC; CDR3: CSARDNRGISSYNEQFF
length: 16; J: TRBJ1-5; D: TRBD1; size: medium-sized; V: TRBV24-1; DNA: TGTGCCACCAGTGGGGACAGGGGCGCGAGCAATCAGCCCCAGCATTTT; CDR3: CATSGDRGASNQPQHF
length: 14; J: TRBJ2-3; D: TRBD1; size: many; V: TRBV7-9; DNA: TGTGCCAGCAGCAGGGGGACAGGCGCAGATACGCAGTATTTT; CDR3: CASSRGTGADTQYF
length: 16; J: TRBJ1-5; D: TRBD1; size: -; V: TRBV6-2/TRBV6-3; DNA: TGTGCCAGCAGTTACCGCTTGACAGGGATGAATCAGCCCCAGCATTTT; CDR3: CASSYRLTGMNQPQHF
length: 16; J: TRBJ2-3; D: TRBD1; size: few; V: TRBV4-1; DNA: TGCGCCAGCAGCCAAACCGGGACAGCAATCACAGATACGCAGTATTTT; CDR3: CASSQTGTAITDTQYF
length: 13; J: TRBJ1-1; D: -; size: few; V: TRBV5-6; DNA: TGTGCCAGCAGCAACCGAGGGCGCACTGAAGCTTTCTTT; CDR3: CASSNRGRTEAFF
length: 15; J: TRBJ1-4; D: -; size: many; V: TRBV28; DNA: TGTGCCAGCAGTTTATCGGGGCTTCTTATGGAAAAACTGTTTTTT; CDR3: CASSLSGLLMEKLFF
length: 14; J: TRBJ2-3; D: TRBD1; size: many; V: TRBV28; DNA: TGTGCCAGCAGCTCGACAGGGAGCACAGATACGCAGTATTTT; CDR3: CASSSTGSTDTQYF
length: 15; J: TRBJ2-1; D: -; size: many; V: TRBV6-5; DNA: TGTGCCAGCAGCGTCACAGAGAACTCCTACAATGAGCAGTTCTTC; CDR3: CASSVTENSYNEQFF
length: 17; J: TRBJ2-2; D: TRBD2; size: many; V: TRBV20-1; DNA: TGCAGTGCCGGGGCTAGCGGGGGGGTGATAAATACCGGGGAGCTGTTTTTT; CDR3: CSAGASGGVINTGELFF
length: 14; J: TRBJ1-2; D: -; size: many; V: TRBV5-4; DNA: TGTGCCAGCAGTCCTGACGGATTTAACTATGGCTACACCTTC; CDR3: CASSPDGFNYGYTF
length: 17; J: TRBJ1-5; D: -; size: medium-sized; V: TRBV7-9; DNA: TGTGCCAGCAGCTTAGCGGAAGGCAGGGGTAGCAATCAGCCCCAGCATTTT; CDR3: CASSLAEGRGSNQPQHF
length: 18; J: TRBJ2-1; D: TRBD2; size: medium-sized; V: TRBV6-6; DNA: TGTGCCAGCAACGGACTAGCGGGTCTTTCTAGCTCCTACAATGAGCAGTTCTTC; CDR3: CASNGLAGLSSSYNEQFF
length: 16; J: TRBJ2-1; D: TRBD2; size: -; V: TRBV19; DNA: TGTGCCAGTACCGGGGGGGGGGGCCCCTATTACAATGAGCAGTTCTTC; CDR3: CASTGGGGPYYNEQFF
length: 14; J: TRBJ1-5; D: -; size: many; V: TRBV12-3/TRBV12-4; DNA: TGTGCCAGCAGCCACCGGGAGGGTTGGCAGCCCCAGCATTTT; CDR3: CASSHREGWQPQHF
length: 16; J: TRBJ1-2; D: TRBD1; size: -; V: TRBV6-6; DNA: TGTGCCAGCAGCCAGGTCGCGACAGGGAGTTTCTATGGCTACACCTTC; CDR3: CASSQVATGSFYGYTF
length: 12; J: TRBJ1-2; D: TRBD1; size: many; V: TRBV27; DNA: TGTGCCACAAGACAGGGGTTAACTGGCTACACCTTC; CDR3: CATRQGLTGYTF
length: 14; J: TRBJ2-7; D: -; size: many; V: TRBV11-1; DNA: TGTGCCAGCAGCTTAGGTCCGGGGGACTACGAGCAGTACTTC; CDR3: CASSLGPGDYEQYF
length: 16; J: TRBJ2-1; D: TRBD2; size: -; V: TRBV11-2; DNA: TGTGCCAGCAGCTCACAAGTTGCGGGAGCGGGTGGAGGGCAGTTCTTC; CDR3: CASSSQVAGAGGGQFF
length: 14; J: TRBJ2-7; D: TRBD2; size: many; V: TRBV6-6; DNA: TGTGCCCGAAAGGAAGCGGGGGGGGGCTACGAGCAGTACTTC; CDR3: CARKEAGGGYEQYF
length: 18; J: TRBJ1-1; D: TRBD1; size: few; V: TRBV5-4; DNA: TGTGCCAGCAGCAATGGAGGGACAGGGGGGGCAGTGAACACTGAAGCTTTCTTT; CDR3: CASSNGGTGGAVNTEAFF
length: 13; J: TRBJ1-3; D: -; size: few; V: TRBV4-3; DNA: TGCGCCAGCAGCCCTTCGCAGGGAAACACCATATATTTT; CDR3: CASSPSQGNTIYF
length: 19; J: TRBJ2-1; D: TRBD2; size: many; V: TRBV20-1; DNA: TGCAGTGCTAACTCCATGGCACTAGCGGGAGGCCCGAGCATGGATGAGCAGTTCTTC; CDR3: CSANSMALAGGPSMDEQFF
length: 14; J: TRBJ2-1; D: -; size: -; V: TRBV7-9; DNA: TGTGCCAGCAGCTTAGGGGGGGCTACCAATGAGCAGTTCTTC; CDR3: CASSLGGATNEQFF
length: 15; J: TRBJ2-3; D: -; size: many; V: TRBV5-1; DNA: TGCGCCAGCAGCTCCCTTGGGGGGAGCACAGATACGCAGTATTTT; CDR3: CASSSLGGSTDTQYF
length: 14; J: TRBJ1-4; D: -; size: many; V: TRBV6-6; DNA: TGTGCCAGCAGTTACGACCGGAGGAATGAAAAACTGTTTTTT; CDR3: CASSYDRRNEKLFF
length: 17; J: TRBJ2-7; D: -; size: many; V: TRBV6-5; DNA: TGTGCCAGCAGTTACTCGAGACTCGGGGGCAACCCCTACGAGCAGTACTTC; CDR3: CASSYSRLGGNPYEQYF
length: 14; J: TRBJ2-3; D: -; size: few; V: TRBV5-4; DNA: TGTGCCAGCAGCTTGTATGGCGGCACAGATACGCAGTATTTT; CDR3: CASSLYGGTDTQYF
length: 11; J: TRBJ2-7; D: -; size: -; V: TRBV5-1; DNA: TGCGCCAGCAGCTCGACCTACGAGCAGTACTTC; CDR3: CASSSTYEQYF